Shown below are 28 T cell receptor beta chains from a single sample sequenced in a study of OX40 agonist ivuxolimab in advanced cancers. The repertoire was sequenced with immunoSEQ multiplex PCR; TCRdb's copy has only in-frame clones and lacks some. This sample yields about 40,000 clones, of which approximately 90% are seen a single time; roughly 25% belongs to the top ten. Here the sequenced sample was CD4+ or CD8+ T cells sorted from blood, taken in a trial of the OX40 agonist ivuxolimab. The receptors come from an adult with an advanced solid tumor such as melanoma, head and neck, liver or kidney cancer.

This clone was picked up a small number of times. The chain has TRBV2 and TRBJ2-2; a weak D match, TRBD1 (6 bases). The CDR3 runs to 15 residues. The V end lost 6 bases, the J end lost 4 bases, and 15 bases lay between the germline ends. Germline V gene lookup returns CDR1 SNHLY and CDR2 FYNNEI. The CDR3 coding sequence is TGTGCCAGCAGGATACAGGGTGGGGGCACCGGGGAGCTGTTTTTT. Encoded protein: CASRIQGGGTGELFF.

Written as DNA, the CDR3 is TGTGCCAGCAATGACCGATACTCCTACAATGAGCAGTTCTTC. Its protein is CASNDRYSYNEQFF. The chain links TRBV6-1 to TRBJ2-1; no reliable D call. From germline, CDR1 is MNHNS and CDR2 SASEGT. Trimming removed 7 bases at V and 0 bases at J, with 10 bases between. The CDR3 is 14 residues long.

The CDR3 bases are TGTGCCAGCAGCCACGGACTAGCGGGAGACGAGCAGTACTTC. Translation: CASSHGLAGDEQYF. This chain uses TRBV6-5 with TRBJ2-7; TRBD2 aligns across 13 bases. V lost 6 bases, J lost 5 bases, and 4 bases stayed unmatched. The CDR3 covers 14 residues. CDR1 and CDR2 (germline): MNHEY, SVGAGI.

This clone was observed a single time. The chain recombines TRBV5-4 with TRBJ2-1; no clear D gene. The V end was cut by 1 base, the J end by 1 base, with 6 bases between. CDR3 length: 14 residues. Germline CDR1 SGHNT, CDR2 YYREEE (reference sequence). CDR3 nucleotides: TGTGCCAGCAGCTTGAAAGAGTCCTACAATGAGCAGTTCTTC. Translating gives CASSLKESYNEQFF.

CDR3 nucleotides: TGCGCCAGCAGCCAAGGGGCAGGGGTGGGTCAGCCCCAGCATTTT. Amino acid sequence: CASSQGAGVGQPQHF. The genes are TRBV4-1 and TRBJ1-5, with D perhaps matching TRBD1 (6 bases). V lost 1 base and J lost 6, with 13 bases in between. The CDR3 has 15 amino acids. The germline V gene encodes CDR1 MGHRA and CDR2 YSYEKL.

The rearrangement links TRBV27 to TRBJ2-2; TRBD2 is a possible D gene (6 bases). Germline values: CDR1 MNHEY, CDR2 SMNVEV (reference sequence). The CDR3 contains 15 residues. V shed 6 bases and J shed 5 bases, with 16 bases lying between them. CDR3 in amino acids: CASRFTGVFTGELFF. In nucleotides, the CDR3 is TGTGCCAGCAGGTTTACGGGAGTATTTACCGGGGAGCTGTTTTTT.

This chain links TRBV13 with TRBJ1-3; D remains ambiguous. CDR3 size: 15 residues. Germline-derived CDR1 and CDR2 are PRHDT and FYEKMQ (reference sequence). V was cut by 2 bases and J by 4 bases, with 12 bases left in between. In DNA, the CDR3 is TGTGCCAGCAGCTTATATTCCGGGGTAGGAAACACCATATATTTT. It yields the protein CASSLYSGVGNTIYF.

This chain links TRBV29-1 with TRBJ1-5, with unresolved D. The germline V and J ends were trimmed by 5 bases and 0 bases, with 11 bases remaining between them. CDR3 size: 14 residues. Germline assignment: CDR1 SQVTM and CDR2 ANQGSEA. The CDR3 reads CSVLAGGSNQPQHF. For the CDR3, the DNA is TGCAGCGTTCTGGCAGGAGGTAGCAATCAGCCCCAGCATTTT.

The chain combines TRBV6-5 with TRBJ2-2; the D is unclear. The CDR3 has 13 residues. V lost 0 bases and J lost 6, with 5 bases in between. CDR1 and CDR2 (germline): MNHEY, SVGAGI. The CDR3 sequence: CASSYSFSGELFF. CDR3 sequence (DNA): TGTGCCAGCAGTTACTCCTTCTCCGGGGAGCTGTTTTTT.

The genes are TRBV19 and TRBJ2-7; D remains ambiguous. The CDR3 runs to 13 residues. Germline lookup yields CDR1 LNHDA and CDR2 SQIVND (reference sequence). Trimming left V 3 bases short and J 3 bases short, with 9 bases between. The CDR3 spells CASSIGWNYEQYF. The CDR3 region has the DNA TGTGCCAGTAGTATCGGGTGGAACTACGAGCAGTACTTC.

The chain couples TRBV6-4 to TRBJ2-3; 7 bases fit TRBD1. CDR1 and CDR2 (germline): MRHNA, SNTAGT. The CDR3 has 14 amino acids. V lost 6 bases to trimming and J lost 4 bases; unmatched junction nucleotides: 7. Here the CDR3 reads CASSPRQGADTQYF. In DNA, the CDR3 is TGTGCCAGCAGCCCCCGACAGGGAGCAGATACGCAGTATTTT.

This clone was detected only a few times. The V and J genes are TRBV10-1 and TRBJ1-1; tentatively, D is TRBD1 (6 bases). The V gene lost 8 bases and the J gene lost 7 bases, with 23 bases spanning the gap. The CDR3 totals 15 residues. Germline V gene lookup returns CDR1 WNHNN and CDR2 SYGVQD (reference sequence). Here the CDR3 reads CASPRRGTPGGEAFF. CDR3 nucleotide sequence: TGCGCCAGCCCACGAAGGGGGACCCCTGGTGGTGAAGCTTTCTTT.

This clone was recorded only once. A far larger clone is just one base off, so this is likely a read error. The V and J genes are TRBV5-4 and TRBJ2-7; TRBD1 aligns across 7 bases. The CDR3 is 16 residues long. The V segment lost 0 bases and the J segment 0 bases; nucleotides outside the gene matches: 6. Looked up from germline, CDR1 is SGHNT and CDR2 is YYREEE (reference sequence). This CDR3 reads CASSLDGQVISYEQYF. CDR3 in DNA: TGTGCCAGCAGCTTGGACGGACAGGTGATCTCCTACGAGCAGTACTTC.

This sequence joins TRBV9 and TRBJ2-1, with a weak D call TRBD2 (5 bases). V was pared by 0 bases and J by 3 bases, with 7 bases between. In germline, CDR1 is SGDLS, CDR2 YYNGEE. This CDR3 comprises 14 residues. The CDR3: CASSVDTSYNEQFF. In DNA form, the CDR3 reads TGTGCCAGCAGCGTAGATACTAGCTACAATGAGCAGTTCTTC.

This chain uses TRBV11-2 with TRBJ2-7, with 7 bases lining up with TRBD2. CDR1 is SGHAT and CDR2 is FQNNGV in the germline V gene. Unmatched junction bases numbered 2, after V lost 1 base and J lost 2 bases. The CDR3 totals 14 residues. The CDR3 DNA follows: TGTGCCAGCAGCTTAGTGGGGGGGGCCTACGAGCAGTACTTC. This codes for CASSLVGGAYEQYF. The variable domain in full, with the rest retrieved from reference TRBV11-2 and TRBJ2-7, is EAGVAQSPRYKIIEKRQSVAFWCNPISGHATLYWYQQILGQGPKLLIQFQNNGVVDDSQLPKDRFSAERLKGVDSTLKIQPAKLEDSAVYLCASSLVGGAYEQYFGPGTRLTVT.

The genes are TRBV13 and TRBJ2-1; a possible D gene is TRBD2 (6 bases). This CDR3 is built from 14 residues. The ends were cut back, 5 bases at V and 7 bases at J, with 15 bases in the middle. CDR1 and CDR2 from the germline V gene are PRHDT and FYEKMQ (reference sequence). Here the CDR3 DNA reads TGTGCCAGCAGCCTTAGCGGTGGGGGGAATGAGCAGTTCTTC. Its protein product is CASSLSGGGNEQFF.

The chain has TRBV13 and TRBJ2-5; TRBD2 matches at 7 bases. This CDR3 contains 15 residues. J gave up 2 bases and V 2 bases, and 5 bases lay outside the gene matches. Germline CDR1 reads PRHDT; CDR2 reads FYEKMQ (reference sequence). CDR3 nucleotide sequence: TGTGCCAGCAGCTTAAGGCGGGAGTCACAAGAGACCCAGTACTTC. This translates into CASSLRRESQETQYF.

The chain carries TRBV28 and TRBJ2-5, with no clear D. The germline V gene encodes CDR1 MDHEN and CDR2 SYDVKM. CDR3 length: 13 residues. V gave up 1 base and J gave up 1 base, with 4 bases separating them. CDR3 sequence: CASSLLGQETQYF. Here the CDR3 DNA reads TGTGCCAGCAGTTTATTAGGCCAAGAGACCCAGTACTTC. Combining the CDR3 with reference TRBV28 and TRBJ2-5 gives the whole variable domain DVKVTQSSRYLVKRTGEKVFLECVQDMDHENMFWYRQDPGLGLRLIYFSYDVKMKEKGDIPEGYSVSREKKERFSLILESASTNQTSMYLCASSLLGQETQYFGPGTRLLVL.

The chain combines TRBV6-1 with TRBJ2-3; 9 bases map to TRBD2. The trim removed 4 bases at V and 6 bases at J, leaving 8 bases unmatched. This CDR3 is 15 amino acids long. In germline, CDR1 is MNHNS, CDR2 SASEGT. CDR3 amino acids: CASSGPGLASDTQYF. The DNA of the CDR3 is TGTGCCAGCAGTGGGCCGGGACTAGCATCGGATACGCAGTATTTT.

This clone occurred once. The chain couples TRBV5-1 to TRBJ1-2; 7 positions match TRBD1. The CDR3 totals 17 residues. Germline lookup yields CDR1 SGHRS and CDR2 YFSETQ. The V gene end was trimmed by 0 bases and the J gene end by 2 bases; junction bases not matched to a gene: 10. The CDR3 here is CASSLAASLDRNYGYTF. The CDR3 DNA follows: TGCGCCAGCAGCTTGGCCGCGTCATTGGACAGGAACTATGGCTACACCTTC.

The rearrangement uses TRBV27 and TRBJ2-1; unclear D gene. Germline CDR1 and CDR2: MNHEY and SMNVEV (reference sequence). V shed 8 bases and J shed 8 bases, with 10 bases lying between them. CDR3 length: 11 amino acids. DNA of the CDR3: TGTGCCAGCTTTGGTGGCTATGAGCAGTTCTTC. It encodes CASFGGYEQFF.

This clone was counted a single time. The V gene is TRBV4-1, the J gene TRBJ2-5; D unresolved. The J call is doubtful: the DNA matches TRBJ2-7 better. The germline CDR1 and CDR2 sequences are MGHRA and YSYEKL. The CDR3 contains 14 residues. The CDR3 bases are TGCGCCAGCAGCCCCTTACAAGGTTCCTACGAGCAGTACTTC. The encoded protein is CASSPLQGSYEQYF.

V and J are TRBV4-1 and TRBJ2-7; TRBD2 matches 10 bases. Germline trimming cut 4 bases from V and 2 bases from J; bases unmatched to any gene: 8. This CDR3 has 16 amino acids. From germline, CDR1 is MGHRA and CDR2 YSYEKL. The CDR3 reads CASSLSLTSGPYEQYF. The CDR3, as DNA: TGCGCCAGCAGCCTCTCCCTGACTAGCGGGCCCTACGAGCAGTACTTC.

The V gene is TRBV28, the J gene TRBJ1-6; no reliable D call. V was pared by 2 bases and J by 8 bases, with 4 bases between. This CDR3 spans 12 amino acids. The V gene's germline CDR1 is MDHEN and CDR2 SYDVKM. Written as DNA, the CDR3 is TGTGCCAGCAGTTTAGAGTATTCACCCCTCCACTTT. Protein product: CASSLEYSPLHF.

CDR3 sequence: CAWSEGNEQYF. The DNA of the CDR3 is TGTGCCTGGAGTGAGGGAAACGAGCAGTACTTC. The V gene is TRBV30, the J gene TRBJ2-7; no clear D. Trimming stripped 1 base from V and 5 bases from J, with 6 bases between. The CDR3 length is 11 residues. CDR1 and CDR2 (germline): GTSNPN, SVGIG (reference sequence).

This chain links TRBV19 with TRBJ2-7; D may be TRBD2 (5 bases). Trimming left V 4 bases short and J 0 bases short, with 10 bases between. The CDR3 sequence is 14 residues long. Germline V gives CDR1 LNHDA, CDR2 SQIVND (reference sequence). CDR3 DNA sequence: TGTGCCAGTAGTACGACGGGGTACTCCTACGAGCAGTACTTC. This gives the protein CASSTTGYSYEQYF.

CDR3 coding DNA: TGTGCCAGCAGTTCCCAACAGGCCGCCGGGGAGCTGTTTTTT. Residues: CASSSQQAAGELFF. The V call is TRBV28, the J call TRBJ2-2, with a possible D match to TRBD1 (5 bases). V was trimmed by 4 bases and J by 6 bases, leaving 12 bases between them. Germline V gives CDR1 MDHEN, CDR2 SYDVKM. The CDR3 is 14 amino acids.

This clone was detected only once. The CDR3 DNA follows: TGCGCCAGCAGCTTGAGGGAAACCGGGGAGCTGTTTTTT. It yields the protein CASSLRETGELFF. V usage is TRBV5-1 and J usage is TRBJ2-2; unclear D gene. This CDR3 is 13 amino acids long. V lost 1 base and J lost 5, with 6 bases in between. Per the germline V gene, CDR1 is SGHRS and CDR2 is YFSETQ.